Presented here are 16 T cell receptor beta chains from one specimen sequenced in a study of T cells in women clearing cervical HPV infection (dated 2018 in TCRdb). Libraries came from the immunoSEQ multiplex PCR assay. What TCRdb holds here is the immuneACCESS table cut down to in-frame rearrangements. Part of the clones is not present; checked against another copy, under half of the missing clones reflect an unresolved V gene, and the others are unexplained. The table kept for this sample lists roughly 40,000 clones. The ten largest clones take up about 1.2% of the sample. Sequenced input: blood buffy coat. These receptors originate from a woman between 18 and 75 years old with a cervical HPV16 infection that either progressed to CIN3+ or cleared (not recorded which).

Of note for this clone: Read data end 3 residues before the CDR3 end; the end is taken from the germline J gene. The rearrangement links TRBV29-1 to TRBJ1-5; 8 bases agree with TRBD1. Germline V gene data show CDR1 as SQVTM and CDR2 as ANQGSEA. J lost 6 bases, V lost 6 bases, and 10 bases had no gene match. The CDR3 totals 14 residues. The CDR3 bases that were read are TGCAGCGTCCTCCCCGGGACAGGCAGTCAGCCC. Protein: CSVLPGTGSQP. The entire CDR3 reads CSVLPGTGSQPQHF.

Turning to this clone: The missing CDR3 end, 3 residues past where the read stops, is filled in from the germline J gene. The chain has TRBV18 and TRBJ1-5; possible D gene TRBD1, 6 bases. Germline CDR1 is KGHSH and CDR2 is LQKENI. Trimming shortened V by 4 bases and J by 5 bases, and 12 bases separated the two germline ends. The CDR3 is 14 amino acids. The CDR3 bases that were read are TGTGCCAGCTCACTAGGACAGAGGGATCAGCCC. Translating gives CASSLGQRDQP. The entire CDR3 protein reads CASSLGQRDQPQHF.

With regard to this clone: Sequencing ends 3 residues short of the CDR3 end; the germline J gene provides the rest. V gene TRBV5-6 combines with J gene TRBJ1-2; possible D gene TRBD1, 6 bases. The CDR3 spans 15 residues. CDR1 SGHDT and CDR2 YYEEEE come from the germline V gene. Trimming stripped 6 bases from V and 2 bases from J, with 17 bases between. This chain's CDR3 is CASTLGAGANYGYTF. The sequenced CDR3 bases are TGTGCCAGCACCCTAGGGGCAGGGGCCAACTATGGC.

For this clone: The CDR3 goes on 3 residues after the read ends, and that part is filled in from the germline J gene. The chain is built from TRBV5-5 and TRBJ2-7; 8 bases are a match to TRBD1. The CDR3 has 14 amino acids. The V segment lost 4 bases and the J segment 3 bases; nucleotides outside the gene matches: 6. Germline loops: CDR1 SGHKS, CDR2 YYEKEE (reference sequence). CDR3 residues: CASSTRDRSYEQYF. The DNA read from the CDR3 is TGTGCCAGCAGCACGAGGGACAGGAGCTACGAG.

A note on this clone: The missing CDR3 end, 3 residues past where the read stops, is filled in from the germline J gene. The chain has TRBV19 and TRBJ1-5; 9 bases fit TRBD1. The CDR3 totals 17 residues. CDR1 and CDR2 (germline): LNHDA, SQIVND (reference sequence). Losses at the gene ends were 7 bases for V and 0 bases for J; bases not matched to a gene: 10. CDR3 protein: CASTSGTGLLSNQPQHF. The CDR3 DNA, read in part, is TGTGCCAGTACCTCCGGGACAGGGTTACTTAGCAATCAGCCC.

Partial CDR3 DNA: TGTGCCAGCAGCCCCAGGGTAACAGATACG. Its protein product is CASSPRVTDT. The whole CDR3 region reads CASSPRVTDTQYF. This chain uses TRBV5-5 with TRBJ2-3; D possibly corresponds to TRBD1 (5 bases). The read finishes 3 residues shy of the CDR3 end, and the germline J gene is used to complete it. The V end lost 4 bases, the J end lost 3 bases, and 9 bases lay between the germline ends. Per the germline V gene, CDR1 is SGHKS and CDR2 is YYEKEE (reference sequence). The CDR3 loop spans 13 amino acids.

As regards this clone: With the read ending 3 residues before the CDR3 end, the germline J gene is used to fill in that end. The chain recombines TRBV19 with TRBJ1-5, with TRBD1 identical over 9 bases. Germline assignment: CDR1 LNHDA and CDR2 SQIVND (reference sequence). CDR3 length equals 15 residues. The junction had 3 bases not matched to a gene; V was cut back by 5 bases and J by 1 base. The CDR3 bases that were read are TGTGCCAGTAGTCCCGGGACAGGGAGCAATCAGCCC. This translates into CASSPGTGSNQP. The whole CDR3 sequence reads CASSPGTGSNQPQHF.

On this clone itself: The CDR3 end is not reached by the read, which stops 3 residues before it; the germline J gene fills it in. V and J are TRBV7-3 and TRBJ2-5; weak D call: TRBD2 (6 bases). Germline lookup yields CDR1 SGHTA and CDR2 FQGTGA. Trimming cost V 4 bases and J 0 bases, with 12 bases left between them. The CDR3 loop spans 15 amino acids. CDR3 loop: CASSSPGTYQETQYF. CDR3 bases read: TGTGCCAGCAGCTCACCGGGGACTTACCAAGAGACC.

On this clone: Read data end 3 residues before the CDR3 end; the end is taken from the germline J gene. The chain combines TRBV18 with TRBJ1-1, with TRBD1 identical over 11 bases. Per germline, CDR1 KGHSH and CDR2 LQKENI. CDR3 length equals 16 residues. The covered CDR3 bases are TGTGCCAGCTCACCACCCTTCCGGACAGGGGGCCGAGGG. This sequence encodes CASSPPFRTGGRG. The CDR3 in full is CASSPPFRTGGRGAFF.

Turning to this clone: The read ends 3 residues before the CDR3 terminus; that terminus is restored from the germline J gene. The chain combines TRBV19 with TRBJ1-2, with D perhaps TRBD1 (5 bases). This CDR3 is built from 13 residues. The germline V gene has CDR1 LNHDA and CDR2 SQIVND (reference sequence). Deletions cut 5 bases from V and 4 bases from J, with 11 bases between. The chain's CDR3 is CASSEAGIYGYTF. The DNA read from the CDR3 is TGTGCCAGTAGTGAGGCAGGGATCTATGGC.

A note on this clone: The read ends 3 residues early relative to the CDR3; the germline J gene fills the gap. The chain recombines TRBV30 with TRBJ2-7; TRBD1 is a possible D gene (6 bases). V gave up 0 bases and J gave up 6 bases, with 24 bases separating them. Germline V gene data show CDR1 as GTSNPN and CDR2 as SVGIG (reference sequence). The CDR3 is 17 amino acids. The CDR3 is CAWSVLQGWGGKGEQYF. Partial CDR3 DNA: TGTGCCTGGAGTGTCCTACAGGGTTGGGGTGGAAAAGGCGAG.

Details on this clone: The CDR3 end falls 3 residues outside the read, so it is completed with the germline J gene. This chain joins TRBV16 and TRBJ2-7; D is unresolved. CDR1 KGHSY and CDR2 FQNENV come from the germline V gene. V was trimmed by 6 bases and J by 4 bases, leaving 7 bases between them. CDR3 length: 11 residues. The part of the CDR3 DNA that was read is TGTGCCAGCAGTCTTATATACGAG. This gives the protein CASSLIYE. The whole CDR3 sequence is CASSLIYEQYF.

Regarding this clone: The read ends 3 residues early relative to the CDR3; the germline J gene fills the gap. J is TRBJ2-5 and V is TRBV20-1, with 8 bases lining up with TRBD2. Germline assignment: CDR1 DFQATT and CDR2 SNEGSKA (reference sequence). Losses at the gene ends were 5 bases for V and 5 bases for J; bases not matched to a gene: 7. This CDR3 has 13 residues. The CDR3 loop reads CSAPHGTSETQYF. CDR3 DNA (partial): TGCAGTGCTCCCCACGGGACTAGTGAGACC.

Details on this clone: The read comes to an end 3 residues before the CDR3 does, leaving the germline J gene to fill in the end. The rearrangement links TRBV28 to TRBJ2-3; D call uncertain. CDR3 length: 12 residues. V was pared by 7 bases and J by 2 bases, with 7 bases between. Germline V gene data show CDR1 as MDHEN and CDR2 as SYDVKM. The CDR3 spells CASKRDTDTQYF. The CDR3 DNA, read in part, is TGTGCCAGCAAGCGCGACACAGATACG.

About this clone itself: The sequence runs out 3 residues before the end of the CDR3; the remainder is reconstructed from the germline J gene. The chain couples TRBV20-1 to TRBJ1-2; 9 nucleotides align to TRBD1. The V segment lost 5 bases and the J segment 3 bases; nucleotides outside the gene matches: 4. Per germline, CDR1 DFQATT and CDR2 SNEGSKA (reference sequence). The CDR3 consists of 13 residues. CDR3 loop: CSASRTGDYGYTF. Partial CDR3 DNA: TGCAGTGCTTCTCGGACAGGGGACTATGGC.

Comment on this clone: The CDR3 extends 3 residues past the end of the read, so its final part is completed from the germline J gene. V usage is TRBV5-1 and J usage is TRBJ2-7, with D possibly being TRBD1 or TRBD2 (5 bases each). Between the trimmed V and J ends, which lost 0 bases and 2 bases, there was a span of 9 bases. This CDR3 has 14 amino acids. Per germline, CDR1 SGHRS and CDR2 YFSETQ. The CDR3 sequence is CASSLAQGAYEQYF. The part of the CDR3 DNA that was read is TGCGCCAGCAGCTTGGCCCAGGGAGCCTACGAG. The entire variable domain, with the rest obtained from reference TRBV5-1 and TRBJ2-7, is as follows: KAGVTQTPRYLIKTRGQQVTLSCSPISGHRSVSWYQQTPGQGLQFLFEYFSETQRNKGNFPGRFSGRQFSNSRSEMNVSTLELGDSALYLCASSLAQGAYEQYFGPGTRLTVT.